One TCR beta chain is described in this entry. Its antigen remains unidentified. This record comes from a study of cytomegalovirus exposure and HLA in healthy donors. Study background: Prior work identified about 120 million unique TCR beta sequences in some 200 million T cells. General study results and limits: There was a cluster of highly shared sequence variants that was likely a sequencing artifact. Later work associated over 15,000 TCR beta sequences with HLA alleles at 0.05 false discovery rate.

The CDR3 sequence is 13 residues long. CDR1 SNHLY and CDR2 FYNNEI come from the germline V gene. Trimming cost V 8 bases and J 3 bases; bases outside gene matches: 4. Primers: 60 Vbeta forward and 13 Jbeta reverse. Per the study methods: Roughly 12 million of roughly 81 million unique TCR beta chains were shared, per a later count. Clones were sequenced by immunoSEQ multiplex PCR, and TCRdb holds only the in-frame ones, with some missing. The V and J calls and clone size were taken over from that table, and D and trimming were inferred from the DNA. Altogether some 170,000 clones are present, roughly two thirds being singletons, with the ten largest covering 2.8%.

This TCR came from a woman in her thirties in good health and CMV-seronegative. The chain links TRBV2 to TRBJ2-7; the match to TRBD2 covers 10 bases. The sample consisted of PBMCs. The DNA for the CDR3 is TGTGCCAGCTCACGGACTAGCGGCTACGAGCAGTACTTC. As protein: CASSRTSGYEQYF.